These T cell receptor beta chains were read from a single sample in a study of T cell responses to AZD1222 COVID-19 vaccine. Sequencing used immunoSEQ multiplex PCR; TCRdb keeps in-frame clones, though not all of them. The sample contains about 130,000 clones, 80% to 95% of which appear only once. Here the sequenced sample was peripheral blood, taken 28 days after the second AZD1222 dose. The receptors were sampled from an adult who received the AZD1222 COVID-19 vaccine. Each CDR3 is given with its conserved first and last residue. The D gene is left open where the match is weak. Some rows mark clone size as missing; the rest say once, few, many or name a class of expanded clone.

DNA	CDR3	size	D	V	J
TGTGCCAGCAGCTTCCAAGAGACCCAGTACTTC	CASSFQETQYF	once	.	TRBV7-2	TRBJ2-5
TGCGCCAGCAGCTTCCCCGGGACCCACGAGCAGTACTTC	CASSFPGTHEQYF	.	.	TRBV5-1	TRBJ2-7
TGCGCCAGCAGCTCCGGGGCCGGACAGCCCCAGCATTTT	CASSSGAGQPQHF	.	.	TRBV5-1	TRBJ1-5
TGTGCCAGCGAGACTAGCGGGCTCTACGAGCAGTACTTC	CASETSGLYEQYF	.	TRBD2	TRBV28	TRBJ2-7
TGTGCCAGCACCGACCTTAGCGGGAGGAGTTTCAATGAGCAGTTCTTC	CASTDLSGRSFNEQFF	.	TRBD2	TRBV27	TRBJ2-1
TGTGCCAGTAGTATTCAGCACATCTATGGCTACACCTTC	CASSIQHIYGYTF	.	.	TRBV19	TRBJ1-2
TGTGCCAGCACCCCCACAGGGGTCTATTCACCCCTCCACTTT	CASTPTGVYSPLHF	.	TRBD1	TRBV6-1	TRBJ1-6
TGTGCCAGCAGTTACTCGACAGGGAAATTTCAAGAGACCCAGTACTTC	CASSYSTGKFQETQYF	.	TRBD1	TRBV6-5	TRBJ2-5
TGTGCCACCAGTGATGGCGGTAACTATGGCTACACCTTC	CATSDGGNYGYTF	.	.	TRBV24-1	TRBJ1-2
TGCGCCAGCAGCCAAGAAACCCCCGTGGGGCGGACCCAGTACTTC	CASSQETPVGRTQYF	.	.	TRBV4-3	TRBJ2-5
TGTGCCAGTAGTAAGGCAGCCAACAATCAGCCCCAGCATTTT	CASSKAANNQPQHF	.	.	TRBV19	TRBJ1-5
TGTGCCACCAGTTTACCAGGCCCAACCTACGAGCAGTACTTC	CATSLPGPTYEQYF	.	.	TRBV24-1	TRBJ2-7
TGTGCCAGCAGCCTACGAAGGGGAGGGGATTCCTCCTACGAGCAGTACTTC	CASSLRRGGDSSYEQYF	.	TRBD2	TRBV11-2	TRBJ2-7
TGTGCCAGTAGTACCCTGATGACAGGCCCGGGGGGGGCCAACGTCCTGACTTTC	CASSTLMTGPGGANVLTF	once	.	TRBV19	TRBJ2-6
TGTGCTAGTGGTGATTCAGGGGTGAGCAATCAGCCCCAGCATTTT	CASGDSGVSNQPQHF	once	.	TRBV12-5	TRBJ1-5
TGCAGCGTTGAGATAGGGGGGAACACTGAAGCTTTCTTT	CSVEIGGNTEAFF	.	.	TRBV29-1	TRBJ1-1
TGTGCCACCAGCAGATCACTCGAAACAGGGGGCTACACCTTC	CATSRSLETGGYTF	.	.	TRBV15	TRBJ1-2
TGCGCCAGCAGTCAACTTTTTGGGGGGGGACAGCCCCAGCATTTT	CASSQLFGGGQPQHF	.	.	TRBV23-1	TRBJ1-5
TGTGCCAGCAGCCAAACTAGCGGGGGGGAGTACGAGCAGTACTTC	CASSQTSGGEYEQYF	.	TRBD2	TRBV4-2	TRBJ2-7
TGTGCCAGCAGTTACCCGGGACAGAGAAACACCGGGGAGCTGTTTTTT	CASSYPGQRNTGELFF	.	TRBD1	TRBV6-2/TRBV6-3	TRBJ2-2
TGTGCCAGCAGCCAAGCCCCCGACAGGGTTACTGAAGCTTTCTTT	CASSQAPDRVTEAFF	.	TRBD1	TRBV3-1/TRBV3-2	TRBJ1-1
TGTGCCAGCAGCTTCCCGGGACAGCAGAACTATGGCTACACCTTC	CASSFPGQQNYGYTF	.	TRBD1	TRBV7-2	TRBJ1-2
TGTGCCAGCAGCTTAGTAGGGAGTGACAGGGAAATGGCCTTC	CASSLVGSDREMAF	.	TRBD1	TRBV7-2	TRBJ1-2
TGCAGCGTAGGGGCTCCCGAACTGGGTGGCTACACCTTC	CSVGAPELGGYTF	.	.	TRBV29-1	TRBJ1-2
TGTGCCAGCAGTTCCGCTTTTGGGCCCCAGCATTTT	CASSSAFGPQHF	.	.	TRBV27	TRBJ1-5
TGTGCCAGTAGTACCCCGGGACTAGCGGCCAATGAGCAGTTCTTC	CASSTPGLAANEQFF	once	TRBD2	TRBV19	TRBJ2-1
TGTGCCAGCAGCCAACCCAGAGGCAAACCGGGCGAGCAGTACTTC	CASSQPRGKPGEQYF	.	.	TRBV14	TRBJ2-7
TGTGCCAGCAGTGTGACACCTCCGATTAACACCGGGGAGCTGTTTTTT	CASSVTPPINTGELFF	.	.	TRBV2	TRBJ2-2
TGTGCCAGCAGCTTAGATGTGGATACGCAGTATTTT	CASSLDVDTQYF	.	.	TRBV7-2	TRBJ2-3
TGTGCCAGCAGCTTAGAGAGACAGGGGGCTGGTGAGACCCAGTACTTC	CASSLERQGAGETQYF	.	TRBD1	TRBV7-6	TRBJ2-5
TGTGCCAGCTTCGAGCGATCACAAGAGACCCAGTACTTC	CASFERSQETQYF	.	.	TRBV5-8	TRBJ2-5
TGTGCCAGCAGCCAAGAGGCTAGCGGGGCACACAATGAGCAGTTCTTC	CASSQEASGAHNEQFF	few	TRBD2	TRBV4-2	TRBJ2-1
TGTGCCAGCAGCTTCCTGGATGAGCAGTTCTTC	CASSFLDEQFF	.	.	TRBV7-8	TRBJ2-1
TGTGCCAGCAGCCAGACAGGGGGCGCCTATAATTCACCCCTCCACTTT	CASSQTGGAYNSPLHF	.	TRBD1	TRBV4-2	TRBJ1-6
TGCGCCAGCAGCAAGACTAGCGGTACCTACAATGAGCAGTTCTTC	CASSKTSGTYNEQFF	.	TRBD2	TRBV5-1	TRBJ2-1
TGCAGCGTTGTCGTGGATGCGGGCGAGCAGTACTTC	CSVVVDAGEQYF	.	.	TRBV29-1	TRBJ2-7
TGTGCCAGTAGATTGACTAGCGGGGGCACAGATACGCAGTATTTT	CASRLTSGGTDTQYF	.	TRBD2	TRBV19	TRBJ2-3
TGCGCCAGCAGCCAAGAGAGCCGATCCTACAATGAGCAGTTCTTC	CASSQESRSYNEQFF	.	.	TRBV4-1	TRBJ2-1
TGCGCCAGCAGCTTTGACGGGTTGACTGAAGCTTTCTTT	CASSFDGLTEAFF	.	.	TRBV5-1	TRBJ1-1
TGTGCCAGTAGGGATCCTCTCGAGAAAGAGCAGTACTTC	CASRDPLEKEQYF	.	.	TRBV19	TRBJ2-7
TGTGCCAGCAGGAAAGGGACTAGCGGGATGCTCTACGAGCAGTACTTC	CASRKGTSGMLYEQYF	.	TRBD2	TRBV3-1/TRBV3-2	TRBJ2-7
TGCAGGAAGGTTAAAGGTTCTGAAGCTTTCTTT	CRKVKGSEAFF	.	.	TRBV20-1	TRBJ1-1
TGTGCCAGCAGCCCCGGGTTAGGACAGGCAATACACGAGCAGTACTTC	CASSPGLGQAIHEQYF	.	TRBD1	TRBV7-8	TRBJ2-7
TGTGCCAGCAGCGTAGTGAAGGCTGTGGCCTCCTACGAGCAGTACTTC	CASSVVKAVASYEQYF	.	.	TRBV9	TRBJ2-7
TGCGCCAGCAGCATCAATGGGGGCCTCGACACTGAAGCTTTCTTT	CASSINGGLDTEAFF	.	.	TRBV5-1	TRBJ1-1
TGTGCCAGCAGCATCCTGACAGGGAACACTGAAGCTTTCTTT	CASSILTGNTEAFF	.	.	TRBV7-8	TRBJ1-1
TGTGCCAGCAGCCCCCAACCGGGACTAGCGGGAGGGGTTCTGATCAAGCAGTACTTC	CASSPQPGLAGGVLIKQYF	.	TRBD2	TRBV5-8	TRBJ2-7
TGTGCCAGCAGCAATAGTCTATATGGCTACACCTTC	CASSNSLYGYTF	.	.	TRBV11-2	TRBJ1-2
TGTGCCAGCAGCCTCGACCGGAACACTGAAGCTTTCTTT	CASSLDRNTEAFF	once	.	TRBV6-6	TRBJ1-1
TGCGCCAGCAGCCTCGGACGGGGGGACTCCTACGAGCAGTACTTC	CASSLGRGDSYEQYF	once	TRBD2	TRBV4-3	TRBJ2-7
TGCAGTGCGACAACTAATGAAAAACTGTTTTTT	CSATTNEKLFF	.	.	TRBV20-1	TRBJ1-4
TGTGCCAGCAGTGAGGACAGGGGGAGAAATGAGCAGTTCTTC	CASSEDRGRNEQFF	.	TRBD1	TRBV2	TRBJ2-1
TGTGCCAGGGGGCTTTCCAGCTCCTACAATGAGCAGTTCTTC	CARGLSSSYNEQFF	.	.	TRBV2	TRBJ2-1
TGTGCCATCAGTGACATCCTCTCCGGGACTAGCGGCTACGAGCAGTACTTC	CAISDILSGTSGYEQYF	few	TRBD2	TRBV10-3	TRBJ2-7
TGTGCCAGCAGCCAAGGGGGCGGTCAATCCTACGAGCAGTACTTC	CASSQGGGQSYEQYF	few	.	TRBV4-2	TRBJ2-7
TGTGCCAGCAACCACAGGGACAAGTCCTACGAGCAGTACTTC	CASNHRDKSYEQYF	.	.	TRBV3-1/TRBV3-2	TRBJ2-7
TGTGCCTGGATCTCTGACAGAAAAAACACCGGGGAGCTGTTTTTT	CAWISDRKNTGELFF	.	.	TRBV30	TRBJ2-2
TGCGCCAGCAGCCAGGGAGGGACAGGGACTCGCGGCTACACCTTC	CASSQGGTGTRGYTF	.	TRBD1	TRBV4-3	TRBJ1-2
TGTGCCAGCAGTGAGGAATTCAGTGAGCAGTTCTTC	CASSEEFSEQFF	.	.	TRBV2	TRBJ2-1